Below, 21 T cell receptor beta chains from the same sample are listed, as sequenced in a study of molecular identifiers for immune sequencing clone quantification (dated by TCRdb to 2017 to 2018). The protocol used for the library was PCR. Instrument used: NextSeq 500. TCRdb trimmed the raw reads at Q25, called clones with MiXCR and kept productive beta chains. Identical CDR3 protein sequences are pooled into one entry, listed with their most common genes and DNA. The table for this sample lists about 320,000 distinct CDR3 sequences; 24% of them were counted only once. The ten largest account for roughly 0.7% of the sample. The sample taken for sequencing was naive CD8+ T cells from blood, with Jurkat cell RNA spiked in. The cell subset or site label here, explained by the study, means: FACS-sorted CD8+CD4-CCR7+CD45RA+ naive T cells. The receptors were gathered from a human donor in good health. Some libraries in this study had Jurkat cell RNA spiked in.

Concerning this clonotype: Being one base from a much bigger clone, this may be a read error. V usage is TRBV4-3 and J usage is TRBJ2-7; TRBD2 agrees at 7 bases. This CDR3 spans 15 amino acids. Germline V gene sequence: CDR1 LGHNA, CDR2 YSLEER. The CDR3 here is CARSQATPSGYEQYF. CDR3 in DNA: TGCGCCCGCAGCCAAGCAACGCCTAGCGGTTACGAGCAGTACTTC.

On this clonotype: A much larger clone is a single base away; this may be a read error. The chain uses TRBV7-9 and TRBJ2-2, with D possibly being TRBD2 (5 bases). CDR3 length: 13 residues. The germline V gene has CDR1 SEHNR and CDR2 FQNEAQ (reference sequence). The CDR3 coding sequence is TGTGCCAGCAGCTTACCAAACACCGGGGAGCTGCTTTTT. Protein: CASSLPNTGELLF.

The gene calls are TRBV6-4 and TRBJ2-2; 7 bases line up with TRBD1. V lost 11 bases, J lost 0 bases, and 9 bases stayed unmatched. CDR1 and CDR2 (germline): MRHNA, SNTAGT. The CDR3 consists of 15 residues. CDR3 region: CAGRAGTANTGELFF. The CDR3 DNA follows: TGTGCCGGTCGGGCTGGGACAGCGAACACCGGGGAGCTGTTTTTT.

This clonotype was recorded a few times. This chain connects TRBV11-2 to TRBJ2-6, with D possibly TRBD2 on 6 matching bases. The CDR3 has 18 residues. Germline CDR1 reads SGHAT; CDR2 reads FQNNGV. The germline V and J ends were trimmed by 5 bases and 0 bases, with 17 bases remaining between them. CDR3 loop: CASSTGVQTNSGANVLTF. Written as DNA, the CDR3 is TGTGCCAGCAGCACGGGAGTTCAAACTAACTCTGGGGCCAACGTCCTGACTTTC.

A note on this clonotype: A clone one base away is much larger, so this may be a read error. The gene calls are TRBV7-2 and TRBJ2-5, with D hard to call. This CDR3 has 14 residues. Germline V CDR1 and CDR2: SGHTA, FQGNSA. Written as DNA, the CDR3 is TGTGCCAGCAGCTCGTGGGAAGGACGAGAGACCCGGTACTTC. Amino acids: CASSSWEGRETRYF.

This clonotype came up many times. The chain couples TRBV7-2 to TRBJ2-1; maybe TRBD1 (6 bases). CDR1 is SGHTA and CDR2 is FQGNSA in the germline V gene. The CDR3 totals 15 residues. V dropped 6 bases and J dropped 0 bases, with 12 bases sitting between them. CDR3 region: CASRYDRSSYNEQFF. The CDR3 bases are TGTGCCAGCAGATACGACAGGAGCTCCTACAATGAGCAGTTCTTC.

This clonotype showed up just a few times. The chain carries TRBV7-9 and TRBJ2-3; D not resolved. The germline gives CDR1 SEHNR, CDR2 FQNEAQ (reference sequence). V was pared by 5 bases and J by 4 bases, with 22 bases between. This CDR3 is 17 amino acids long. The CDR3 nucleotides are TGTGCCAGCAGCCGGCCAAGGACGGGTGTATTTTCAGATACGCAGTATTTT. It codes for CASSRPRTGVFSDTQYF. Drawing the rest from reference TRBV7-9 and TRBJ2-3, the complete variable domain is DTGVSQNPRHKITKRGQNVTFRCDPISEHNRLYWYRQTLGQGPEFLTYFQNEAQLEKSRLLSDRFSAERPKGSFSTLEIQRTEQGDSAMYLCASSRPRTGVFSDTQYFGPGTRLTVL.

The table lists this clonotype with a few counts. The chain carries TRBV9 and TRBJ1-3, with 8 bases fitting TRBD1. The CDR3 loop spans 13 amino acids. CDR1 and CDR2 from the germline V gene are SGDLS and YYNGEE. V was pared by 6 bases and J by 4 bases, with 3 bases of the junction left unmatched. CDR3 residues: CASTQGVGNTIYF. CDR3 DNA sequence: TGTGCCAGCACACAGGGGGTCGGAAACACCATATATTTT.

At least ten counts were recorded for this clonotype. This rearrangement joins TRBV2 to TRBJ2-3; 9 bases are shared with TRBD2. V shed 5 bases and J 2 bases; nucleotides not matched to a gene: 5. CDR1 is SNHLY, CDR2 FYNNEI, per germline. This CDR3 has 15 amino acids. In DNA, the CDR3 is TGTGCCAGCAGTCGGGGACTAGCTAACACAGATACGCAGTATTTT. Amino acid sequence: CASSRGLANTDTQYF.

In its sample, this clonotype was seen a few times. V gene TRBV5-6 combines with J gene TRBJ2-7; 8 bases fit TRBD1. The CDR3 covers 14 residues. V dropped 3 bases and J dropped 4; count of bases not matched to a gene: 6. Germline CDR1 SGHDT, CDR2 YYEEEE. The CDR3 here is CASSSGQELYEQYF. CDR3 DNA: TGTGCCAGCAGCTCGGGACAGGAGCTTTACGAGCAGTACTTC.

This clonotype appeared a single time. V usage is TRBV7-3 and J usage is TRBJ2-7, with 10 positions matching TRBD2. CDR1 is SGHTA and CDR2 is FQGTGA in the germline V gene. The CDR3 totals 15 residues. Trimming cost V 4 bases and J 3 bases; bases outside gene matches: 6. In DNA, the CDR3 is TGTGCCAGCAGCTGGGGACTAGCGAGGGACTACGAGCAGTACTTC. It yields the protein CASSWGLARDYEQYF. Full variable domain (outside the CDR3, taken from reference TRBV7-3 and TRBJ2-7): GAGVSQTPSNKVTEKGKYVELRCDPISGHTALYWYRQSLGQGPEFLIYFQGTGAADDSGLPNDRFFAVRPEGSVSTLKIQRTERGDSAVYLCASSWGLARDYEQYFGPGTRLTVT.

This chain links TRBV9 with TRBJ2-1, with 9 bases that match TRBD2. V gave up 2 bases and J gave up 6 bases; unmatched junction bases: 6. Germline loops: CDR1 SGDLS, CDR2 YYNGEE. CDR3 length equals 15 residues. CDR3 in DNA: TGTGCCAGCAGCGTGGAGGGACTAGCTGGCAATGAGCAGTTCTTC. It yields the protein CASSVEGLAGNEQFF. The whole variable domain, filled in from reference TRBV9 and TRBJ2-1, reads DSGVTQTPKHLITATGQRVTLRCSPRSGDLSVYWYQQSLDQGLQFLIQYYNGEERAKGNILERFSAQQFPDLHSELNLSSLELGDSALYFCASSVEGLAGNEQFFGPGTRLTVL.

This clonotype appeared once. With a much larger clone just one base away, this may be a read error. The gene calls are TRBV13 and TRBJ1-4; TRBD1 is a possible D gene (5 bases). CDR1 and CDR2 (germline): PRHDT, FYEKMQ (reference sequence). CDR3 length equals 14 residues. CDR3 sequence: CAGSLRQTNEKLFF. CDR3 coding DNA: TGTGCCGGCAGCTTAAGACAGACTAATGAAAAACTGTTTTTT.

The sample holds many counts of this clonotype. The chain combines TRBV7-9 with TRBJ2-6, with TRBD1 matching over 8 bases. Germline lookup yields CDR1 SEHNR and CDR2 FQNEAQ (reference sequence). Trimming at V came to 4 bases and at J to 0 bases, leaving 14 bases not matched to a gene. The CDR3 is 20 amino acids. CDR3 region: CASSSSETGTGVSGANVLTF. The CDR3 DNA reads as TGTGCCAGCAGCTCCAGCGAGACCGGGACAGGAGTCTCTGGGGCCAACGTCCTGACTTTC.

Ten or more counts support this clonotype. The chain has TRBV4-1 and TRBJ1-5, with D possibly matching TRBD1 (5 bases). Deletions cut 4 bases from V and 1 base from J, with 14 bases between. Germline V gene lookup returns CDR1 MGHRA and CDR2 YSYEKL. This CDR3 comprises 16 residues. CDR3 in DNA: TGCGCCAGCAGCCTTCCCGAGGGGCAGAGCAATCAGCCCCAGCATTTT. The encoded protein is CASSLPEGQSNQPQHF.

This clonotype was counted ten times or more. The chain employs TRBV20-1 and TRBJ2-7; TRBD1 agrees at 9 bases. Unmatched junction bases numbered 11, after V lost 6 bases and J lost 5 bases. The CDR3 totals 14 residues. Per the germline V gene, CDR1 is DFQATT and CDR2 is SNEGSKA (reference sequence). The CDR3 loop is CSALGHRGLHEQYF. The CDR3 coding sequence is TGCAGTGCCCTTGGGCACAGGGGGCTGCACGAGCAGTACTTC.

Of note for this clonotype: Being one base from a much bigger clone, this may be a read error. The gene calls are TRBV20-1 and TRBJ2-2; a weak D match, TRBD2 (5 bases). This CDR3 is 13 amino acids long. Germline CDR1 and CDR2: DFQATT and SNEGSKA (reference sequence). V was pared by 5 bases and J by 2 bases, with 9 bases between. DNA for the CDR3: TGCAGTGCTGGAGGCTTTAACACCGGGGAGCTGTTTTTT. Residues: CSAGGFNTGELFF.

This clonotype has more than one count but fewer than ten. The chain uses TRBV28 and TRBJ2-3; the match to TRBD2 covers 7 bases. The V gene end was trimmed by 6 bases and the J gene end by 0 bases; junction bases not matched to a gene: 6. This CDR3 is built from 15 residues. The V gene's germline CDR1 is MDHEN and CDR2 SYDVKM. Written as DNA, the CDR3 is TGTGCCAGCAGCCCCGGGGGGTCTAGCACAGATACGCAGTATTTT. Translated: CASSPGGSSTDTQYF.

This CDR3 reads CASSAARDLTSGANVLTF. CDR3 in DNA: TGTGCCAGCAGCGCGGCCAGGGACCTAACCTCTGGGGCCAACGTCCTGACTTTC. The V and J genes are TRBV9 and TRBJ2-6; either TRBD1 or TRBD2 may fit D (5 bases each). There are 18 residues in the CDR3. Trimming cost V 3 bases and J 0 bases, with 16 bases left between them. Germline CDR1 and CDR2: SGDLS and YYNGEE.

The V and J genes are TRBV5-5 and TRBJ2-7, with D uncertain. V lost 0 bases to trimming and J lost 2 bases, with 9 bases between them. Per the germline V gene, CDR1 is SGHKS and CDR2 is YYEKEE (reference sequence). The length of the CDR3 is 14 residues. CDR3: CASSLGVGTYEQYF. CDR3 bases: TGTGCCAGCAGCTTGGGAGTCGGAACCTACGAGCAGTACTTC.

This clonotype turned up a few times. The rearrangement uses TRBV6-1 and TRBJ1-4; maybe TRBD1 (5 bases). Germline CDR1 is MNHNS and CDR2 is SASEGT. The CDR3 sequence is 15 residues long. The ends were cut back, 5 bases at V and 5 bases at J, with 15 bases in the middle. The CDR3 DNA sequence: TGTGCCAGCAGTAAAAGGGAGGGGTTGAATGAAAAACTGTTTTTT. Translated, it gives CASSKREGLNEKLFF.